These T cell receptor beta chains were read from a single sample in a study of cytomegalovirus exposure and HLA in healthy donors. The table came from immunoSEQ multiplex PCR; TCRdb's copy has only in-frame clones and leaves some out. The data contain approximately 170,000 clones, 65% to 80% of them singletons. The sequenced sample was PBMCs. These receptors came from a woman between 40 and 50 years old in good health and CMV-seropositive. CDR3s include the opening cysteine and the closing phenylalanine or tryptophan. Fields, in order: CDR3 length, J gene, D gene, V gene, clone size, CDR3 DNA, CDR3 protein. A D gene is named only where the DNA matches it firmly. Size is stated for part of the rows, as once, few or many counts, or as a class when the clone is expanded.

>15|TRBJ2-5|TRBD2|TRBV6-6|few
TGTGCCAGCAGTTATAAGCGGGGAACCCAAGAGACCCAGTACTTC
CASSYKRGTQETQYF
>15|TRBJ2-2|TRBD2|TRBV5-4|NA
TGTGCCAGCAGCGCATACGGACTAGTAAACGGGGAGCTGTTTTTT
CASSAYGLVNGELFF
>15|TRBJ2-5|TRBD2|TRBV4-2|once
TGTGCCAGCAGCCAAGTTGCTAGCGGGGAGGAGACCCAGTACTTC
CASSQVASGEETQYF
>17|TRBJ2-3|NA|TRBV10-3|few
TGTGCCATCAGCCATACGACTCAGGGGAGATTGTCAGATACGCAGTATTTT
CAISHTTQGRLSDTQYF
>15|TRBJ1-5|NA|TRBV12-2|NA
TGTGCAAGTCGCTTAGTACTGCGGACAGACCAGCCCCAGCATTTT
CASRLVLRTDQPQHF
>16|TRBJ2-3|TRBD2|TRBV11-2|NA
TGTGCCAGCAGCTTACGGACTAGCGGGGGGGCAGATACGCAGTATTTT
CASSLRTSGGADTQYF
>11|TRBJ2-1|NA|TRBV5-4|NA
TGTGCCAGCAGCGCCCACAAGGAGCAGTTCTTC
CASSAHKEQFF
>14|TRBJ1-5|NA|TRBV5-6|few
TGTGCCAGCAAACAAACAGGGCGGAATCAGCCCCAGCATTTT
CASKQTGRNQPQHF
>17|TRBJ1-3|NA|TRBV7-2|NA
TGTGCCAGCAGGTTATCAACCGGGACACAGACTGGAAACACCATATATTTT
CASRLSTGTQTGNTIYF
>14|TRBJ2-7|TRBD1|TRBV5-1|NA
TGCGCCAGCAGCTTCGGGACAGGGGAGCCCGAGCAGTACTTC
CASSFGTGEPEQYF
>17|TRBJ2-1|NA|TRBV9|NA
TGTGCCAGCAGCGTAGAGGCACCGGCTAGCTCCTACAATGAGCAGTTCTTC
CASSVEAPASSYNEQFF
>14|TRBJ1-2|NA|TRBV9|NA
TGTGCCAGCAGCGTAGATACAGGGCCAGGTGGCTACACCTTC
CASSVDTGPGGYTF
>15|TRBJ2-1|TRBD2|TRBV29-1|NA
TGCAGCGTTGACCGAGGACTAGCCTCCTACAATGAGCAGTTCTTC
CSVDRGLASYNEQFF
>15|TRBJ2-1|NA|TRBV11-2|NA
TGTGCCAGCAGCTTAGGAGCAGGGGGGAGAAATGAGCAGTTCTTC
CASSLGAGGRNEQFF
>13|TRBJ1-1|NA|TRBV12-5|NA
TGTGCTAGTGGTTTAAATAGGAACACTGAAGCTTTCTTT
CASGLNRNTEAFF
>17|TRBJ2-2|NA|TRBV5-1|NA
TGCGCCAGCAGCTCAAGATGGACCCGCGGGGACACCGGGGAGCTGTTTTTT
CASSSRWTRGDTGELFF
>13|TRBJ1-5|NA|TRBV19|once
TGTGCCAGCTCCCGCACAAGTAATCAGCCCCAGCATTTT
CASSRTSNQPQHF
>15|TRBJ1-1|TRBD1|TRBV15|NA
TGTGCCACCAGCGGGGGACAGGGCGTGAACACTGAAGCTTTCTTT
CATSGGQGVNTEAFF
>16|TRBJ1-1|NA|TRBV11-2|NA
TGTGCCAGCAGCTTAGAGGTCCTAGGGAGAAGCACTGAAGCTTTCTTT
CASSLEVLGRSTEAFF
>15|TRBJ2-1|TRBD1|TRBV5-1|NA
TGCGCCAGCAGGGTGGACAGGCGCTCCTACAATGAGCAGTTCTTC
CASRVDRRSYNEQFF
>17|TRBJ2-7|TRBD1|TRBV7-9|NA
TGTTCCAGCAGCCTTGGGGGTCCTGGGACAGGGGTTTACGAGCAGTACTTC
CSSSLGGPGTGVYEQYF
>15|TRBJ2-7|TRBD2|TRBV7-2|NA
TGTGCCAGCAGTTATCGAGCGGGGGATCCATACGAGCAGTACTTC
CASSYRAGDPYEQYF
>12|TRBJ2-1|TRBD2|TRBV19|few
TGTGCCAGTAGTCCCCCACTAGCGGGGCAGTTCTTC
CASSPPLAGQFF
>16|TRBJ1-1|NA|TRBV5-8|NA
TGTGCCAGCAGCTTTGATCGAATGCCGGGGAACACTGAAGCTTTCTTT
CASSFDRMPGNTEAFF
>14|TRBJ1-5|NA|TRBV6-5|NA
TGTGCCAGCAGTTATACACAGGGCAATCAGCCCCAGCATTTT
CASSYTQGNQPQHF
>15|TRBJ2-2|TRBD2|TRBV11-3|NA
TGTGCCAGCAGCGCGAGCGGGGGGAACACCGGGGAGCTGTTTTTT
CASSASGGNTGELFF
>13|TRBJ2-1|NA|TRBV7-2|NA
TGTGCCAGCAGCGCGCGCCGGGACAATGAGCAGTTCTTC
CASSARRDNEQFF
>13|TRBJ1-6|NA|TRBV19|once
TGTGCCAGTAGTATGGGAGAGTTTTCACCCCTCCACTTT
CASSMGEFSPLHF
>13|TRBJ1-1|NA|TRBV18|NA
TGTGCCAGCTCACCTACCAGGGATACTGAAGCTTTCTTT
CASSPTRDTEAFF
>15|TRBJ2-1|TRBD2|TRBV4-1|NA
TGCGCCAGCAGCCGACAACTAGCGGAGTACAATGAGCAGTTCTTC
CASSRQLAEYNEQFF
>12|TRBJ1-1|TRBD1|TRBV2|once
TGTGCCCGTCGACAGGGCAATCTCTGGGGTTTCTTT
CARRQGNLWGFF
>16|TRBJ2-6|NA|TRBV30|NA
TGTGCCTGGAGTGGCAGCCGACTATCTGGGGCCAACGTCCTGACTTTC
CAWSGSRLSGANVLTF
>16|TRBJ2-2|NA|TRBV28|few
TGTGCCAGCAGACGGAAGGGACTTACGAACACCGGGGAGCTGTTTTTT
CASRRKGLTNTGELFF
>16|TRBJ1-2|TRBD1|TRBV5-1|few
TGCGCCAGCAGCTTGACGGGCTGGACAGGGGACTATGGCTACACCTTC
CASSLTGWTGDYGYTF
>12|TRBJ2-3|NA|TRBV6-6|NA
TGTGCCAGCAGTTACGATAGTGATACGCAGTATTTT
CASSYDSDTQYF
>14|TRBJ1-1|NA|TRBV10-3|NA
TGTGCCATGGGTAGCGGGGATATGAACACTGAAGCTTTCTTT
CAMGSGDMNTEAFF
>12|TRBJ2-3|NA|TRBV30|NA
TGTGCCTGGTCGGGTACCACAGATACGCAGTATTTT
CAWSGTTDTQYF
>21|TRBJ2-6|TRBD2|TRBV19|NA
TGTGCCAGTAGTATAGAATCGGGGCGGGGGGGAAGTCAATCTGGGGCCAACGTCCTGACTTTC
CASSIESGRGGSQSGANVLTF